This T cell receptor (beta chain) was captured by sequencing in a study of siplizumab effects on memory and regulatory T cells. General study results and limits: The diversity of naive T cells seemed greater than that of memory cells, and their alloresponse contribution seemed major.

V was pared by 4 bases and J by 8 bases, with 4 bases of the junction left unmatched. The CDR3 runs 14 residues. Germline CDR1 SGHTA, CDR2 FQGNSA. This clone was recorded once. Antigen unknown. Per sample, some 100,000 TCR templates were assayed. The table came from immunoSEQ multiplex PCR; TCRdb's copy has only in-frame clones and leaves some out. The profile shows about 110,000 clones, around nine tenths of them singletons. This TCR was recovered from a human donor in good health. What was sequenced was CD4+ T cells sorted from blood. The chain has TRBV7-2 and TRBJ2-1; 11 bases align to TRBD1. CDR3 residues: CASSSRTGGHEQFF. Written as DNA, the CDR3 is TGTGCCAGCAGCTCCCGGACAGGGGGCCATGAGCAGTTCTTC.